This T cell receptor (beta chain) was profiled in a study of T cells in Graves' hyperthyroidism and ophthalmopathy (dated by TCRdb to between 2018 and 2021). Context from the whole study: Peripheral blood was sampled at the time of initial diagnosis, prior to any treatment. The 100 or so discovery patients were divided at random into training and test sets in a 7:3 ratio. The paper describes TCR Vbeta CDR3 sequencing of fewer than 150 peripheral blood samples, made up of about 40 ophthalmopathy patients, approximately 73 hyperthyroidism patients and roughly 17 progressor patients. Prospective prediction of ophthalmopathy was tested in an independent validation cohort of fewer than 20 hyperthyroidism patients and 15 to 17 patients who later progressed to ophthalmopathy. To identify distinguishing TCR V-J signatures, a discovery cohort of about 100 patients was used, comprising 40 to 45 with Graves' ophthalmopathy and around 60 with stable Graves' hyperthyroidism. Once sampling was done, hyperthyroidism patients were given methimazole at a starting dose of 30 mg daily, whereas ophthalmopathy patients were given high-dose intravenous methylprednisolone. The study also compared thyroid tissue and blood T-cell repertoires from five or six Graves' hyperthyroidism patients. Study-wide findings and limitations: A model built on a 13 V-J signature distinguished ophthalmopathy from stable hyperthyroidism, reaching 87.88% sensitivity and about 81% specificity in cross-validation and 80%/75% in testing. In validation, the model predicted progression to ophthalmopathy with approximately 70% sensitivity and 72% to 85% specificity, a median of about 6 months before onset. No statistical method was used to set the sample size in advance, and investigators knew the group allocation. Most expanded thyroid clonotypes (frequency above 0.001) were also detected in blood, suggesting blood repertoires may reflect thyroid immune responses.

Stable Graves' hyperthyroidism was defined as the absence of progression to ophthalmopathy over 18 months of follow-up. The hyperthyroidism patients were between 18 and 65 years old and newly diagnosed, with a disease duration of less than 2 months. Exclusion was applied to patients with uncontrolled infections, other autoimmune diseases, pregnancy or lactation. Diagnoses were established on the basis of clinical symptoms, serum thyroxine and TRAb, thyroid ultrasound, and orbital computed tomography. PBMCs were separated from roughly 10 ml of fresh peripheral blood using Ficoll-Paque density gradient centrifugation. Trizol reagent was used to extract total RNA, and RNA quality was then checked on an Agilent 2100 Bioanalyzer. V lost 9 bases and J lost 6 bases, and the count of bases not matched to a germline gene is 5. Per the germline V gene, MGHDK is the CDR1 and SYGVNS is the CDR2. From cysteine to phenylalanine, the CDR3 is 13 amino acids long. Just CDR3 DNA is preserved here, 39 bases in frame from base 1.

Amplification of TCR beta CDR3 regions was carried out from RNA transcripts. For the first round of RT-PCR on the TCR CDR3, the HTBI primer set was used together with the Qiagen OneStep RT-PCR kit. Libraries were constructed in a second round of multiplex PCR, after which size selection and purification were carried out. Libraries were sequenced paired-end with 100 bp reads on an Illumina HiSeq2000. As for the authors' bioinformatics: Raw data were processed with SOAPnuke, discarding reads with adapters, uncalled bases, mean Phred below 15, or no exact constant-primer or identifier match. High-quality paired reads were merged with COPE v1.2.5, and unique nucleotide sequences were defined as clonotypes. Clonotypes were aligned to IMGT TRBV, TRBD and TRBJ reference segments using MiTCR v1.1. Only V-J combinations with frequency above 0.0001, covering about 99% of repertoires, were analysed. A TCS score was defined as the ratio between F50 (clonal expansion) and ExV (chaos), using BLOSUM62-based TCRdist between CDR3 peptides within each V-J. Welch's t-statistics and random forest reduced around 510 V-J features to 13, which were used in a naive Bayes classifier (R e1071). Clones were called with MiXCR by TCRdb after fastp trimmed the public reads at Q25, and only in-frame beta chains were retained. Rows are unified per CDR3 protein, each entry keeping the most common DNA and genes. What appears here as the V and J calls and clone size reflects TCRdb's work, not the paper's. This sample is represented by a few hundred thousand distinct CDR3 sequences; 15% to 17% of them were singletons. 13% to 15% of the sample rests with the top ten.

Comments on this clonotype: Its recognized antigen is unknown. Base qualities were left out, and no much larger clone turns up one base away.

The rearranged segments are TRBV25-1 and TRBJ1-2; 12 middle bases align to TRBD1. The receptor was derived from a woman aged 18-35 years with Graves' hyperthyroidism. The sample comprised blood. The DNA reads TGTGCCAGGAGGGGACAGGGGGCGAATGGCTACACCTTC. Its amino acids are CARRGQGANGYTF.